These T cell receptor beta chains were read from a single sample in a study of cytomegalovirus exposure and HLA in healthy donors. Generated by immunoSEQ multiplex PCR, the TCRdb table keeps only in-frame clones and is missing some. The sample lists 150,000 to 200,000 clones, about four fifths occurring once. The source material was PBMCs. All receptors derive from a man between 18 and 35 years old in good health and CMV-seronegative. Each CDR3 is given with its conserved first and last residue. D genes are given only for firm matches. Some rows have no size entry. The others give once, few or many, or a class for an expanded clone.

j_gene: TRBJ2-7
v_gene: TRBV18
d_gene: TRBD1
abundance: -
CDR3aa: CASSPGTGQYEQYF
CDR3nt: TGTGCCAGCTCACCCGGGACGGGACAGTACGAGCAGTACTTC

j_gene: TRBJ2-1
v_gene: TRBV9
d_gene: TRBD2
abundance: -
CDR3aa: CASSGVAGGGEQFF
CDR3nt: TGTGCCAGCAGCGGAGTAGCGGGGGGTGGTGAGCAGTTCTTC

j_gene: TRBJ1-5
v_gene: TRBV18
d_gene: TRBD1
abundance: few
CDR3aa: CASSPNTGGYQPQHF
CDR3nt: TGTGCCAGCTCACCAAACACAGGGGGCTATCAGCCCCAGCATTTT

j_gene: TRBJ2-3
v_gene: TRBV2
d_gene: -
abundance: once
CDR3aa: CASSEGRGPDTQYF
CDR3nt: TGTGCCAGCAGTGAAGGACGTGGGCCAGATACGCAGTATTTT

j_gene: TRBJ1-2
v_gene: TRBV7-9
d_gene: -
abundance: -
CDR3aa: CASSLDAGHLF
CDR3nt: TGTGCCAGCAGCTTAGACGCCGGACACCTCTTC

j_gene: TRBJ2-1
v_gene: TRBV27
d_gene: TRBD2
abundance: -
CDR3aa: CASAAVGGPYEQFF
CDR3nt: TGTGCCAGTGCAGCGGTGGGAGGGCCCTATGAGCAGTTCTTC

j_gene: TRBJ2-2
v_gene: TRBV7-2
d_gene: -
abundance: -
CDR3aa: CASTLSRGGELFF
CDR3nt: TGTGCCAGCACCTTGTCCAGGGGCGGGGAGCTGTTTTTT

j_gene: TRBJ2-1
v_gene: TRBV12-5
d_gene: TRBD1
abundance: -
CDR3aa: CASALGTVIDEQFF
CDR3nt: TGTGCTAGTGCCCTTGGGACAGTGATCGATGAGCAGTTCTTC

j_gene: TRBJ1-4
v_gene: TRBV6-5
d_gene: -
abundance: -
CDR3aa: CASSVDRATNEKLFF
CDR3nt: TGTGCCAGCAGTGTCGACAGAGCAACTAATGAAAAACTGTTTTTT

j_gene: TRBJ1-1
v_gene: TRBV5-1
d_gene: TRBD1
abundance: -
CDR3aa: CASSFYRGVNTEAFF
CDR3nt: TGCGCCAGCAGCTTTTACAGGGGAGTGAACACTGAAGCTTTCTTT

j_gene: TRBJ1-1
v_gene: TRBV7-9
d_gene: TRBD1
abundance: -
CDR3aa: CSSSSGGTEAFF
CDR3nt: TGTTCCAGCAGCTCAGGGGGGACTGAAGCTTTCTTT

j_gene: TRBJ2-5
v_gene: TRBV7-7
d_gene: -
abundance: -
CDR3aa: CASSLGQLQETQYF
CDR3nt: TGTGCTAGCAGCTTAGGACAGCTTCAAGAGACCCAGTACTTC

j_gene: TRBJ2-5
v_gene: TRBV10-3
d_gene: TRBD1
abundance: -
CDR3aa: CAISVQTGQGDETQYF
CDR3nt: TGTGCCATCAGTGTTCAGACGGGACAGGGGGATGAGACCCAGTACTTC

j_gene: TRBJ2-5
v_gene: TRBV5-1
d_gene: -
abundance: -
CDR3aa: CASSLTGEGETQYF
CDR3nt: TGCGCCAGCAGCTTGACGGGCGAGGGAGAGACCCAGTACTTC

j_gene: TRBJ1-2
v_gene: TRBV27
d_gene: -
abundance: -
CDR3aa: CASSPHQGLGNYGYTF
CDR3nt: TGTGCCAGCAGTCCCCACCAGGGGTTAGGAAACTATGGCTACACCTTC

j_gene: TRBJ2-7
v_gene: TRBV7-2
d_gene: TRBD2
abundance: -
CDR3aa: CASSLSARTSSYEQYF
CDR3nt: TGTGCCAGCAGCTTATCAGCCAGGACTAGTTCCTACGAGCAGTACTTC

j_gene: TRBJ1-1
v_gene: TRBV7-9
d_gene: -
abundance: -
CDR3aa: CSSSLGHGLNTEAFF
CDR3nt: TGTTCCAGCAGCTTAGGCCACGGACTTAACACTGAAGCTTTCTTT

j_gene: TRBJ2-1
v_gene: TRBV7-3
d_gene: TRBD2
abundance: few
CDR3aa: CASSLDGLAGYNEQFF
CDR3nt: TGTGCCAGCAGCTTAGATGGACTAGCGGGATACAATGAGCAGTTCTTC

j_gene: TRBJ2-1
v_gene: TRBV6-6
d_gene: TRBD2
abundance: once
CDR3aa: CASSQAGTSGIDEQFF
CDR3nt: TGTGCCAGCAGTCAGGCCGGGACTAGCGGGATTGATGAGCAGTTCTTC

j_gene: TRBJ2-3
v_gene: TRBV4-1
d_gene: -
abundance: -
CDR3aa: CASSLSAGAEGQYF
CDR3nt: TGCGCCAGCAGCCTCTCCGCCGGGGCGGAGGGGCAGTATTTT

j_gene: TRBJ2-1
v_gene: TRBV2
d_gene: -
abundance: -
CDR3aa: CASIQGSPMSEQFF
CDR3nt: TGTGCCAGCATACAGGGTTCCCCTATGAGTGAGCAGTTCTTC

j_gene: TRBJ1-2
v_gene: TRBV18
d_gene: -
abundance: -
CDR3aa: CASSPPGQSLGGYTF
CDR3nt: TGTGCCAGCTCACCCCCGGGACAAAGCCTCGGGGGCTACACCTTC

j_gene: TRBJ2-7
v_gene: TRBV20-1
d_gene: -
abundance: -
CDR3aa: CSARRTYEQYF
CDR3nt: TGCAGTGCCCGGAGGACCTACGAGCAGTACTTC

j_gene: TRBJ2-5
v_gene: TRBV7-2
d_gene: -
abundance: -
CDR3aa: CASRGGGEETQYF
CDR3nt: TGTGCCAGCAGAGGTGGCGGTGAAGAGACCCAGTACTTC

j_gene: TRBJ2-7
v_gene: TRBV5-1
d_gene: TRBD1
abundance: few
CDR3aa: CASSLSPGQGSYEQYF
CDR3nt: TGCGCCAGCAGCTTATCCCCGGGACAGGGCTCCTACGAGCAGTACTTC

j_gene: TRBJ2-6
v_gene: TRBV5-1
d_gene: TRBD2
abundance: few
CDR3aa: CASSGGGAGANVLTF
CDR3nt: TGCGCCAGCAGCGGGGGAGGGGCTGGGGCCAACGTCCTGACTTTC

j_gene: TRBJ1-6
v_gene: TRBV11-2
d_gene: TRBD1
abundance: -
CDR3aa: CASSQGTESQPLHF
CDR3nt: TGTGCCAGCAGCCAGGGGACAGAATCTCAACCCCTCCACTTT